The 32 T cell receptor beta chains below come from one sample, sequenced in a study of T cell responses to AZD1222 COVID-19 vaccine. Libraries were prepared by immunoSEQ multiplex PCR; TCRdb keeps only in-frame clonotypes and omits some of them. The table records some 110,000 clones, approximately 90% of them present only once. The sample was peripheral blood, taken on day 0 of AZD1222 vaccination. These receptors were collected from an adult in good health.

The gene calls are TRBV5-1 and TRBJ2-5; no clear D. Trimming removed 1 base from V and 0 bases from J, with 7 bases in between. There are 14 residues in the CDR3. Germline assignment: CDR1 SGHRS and CDR2 YFSETQ. The CDR3 nucleotides read TGCGCCAGCAGCTTGCAACAGTACCAAGAGACCCAGTACTTC. Amino acid sequence: CASSLQQYQETQYF.

The chain recombines TRBV5-1 with TRBJ1-1; no firm D call. Germline V gene sequence: CDR1 SGHRS, CDR2 YFSETQ. The CDR3 spans 14 residues. The V gene lost 0 bases and the J gene lost 4 bases, with 10 bases spanning the gap. The CDR3 is CASSLGYQATEAFF. For the CDR3, the DNA is TGCGCCAGCAGCTTGGGATATCAAGCCACTGAAGCTTTCTTT.

The chain carries TRBV7-9 and TRBJ1-3; the D gene is possibly TRBD1 (6 bases). This CDR3 region has 15 residues. With 0 bases removed from V and 3 bases from J, the gap between germline ends came to 9 bases. Germline values: CDR1 SEHNR, CDR2 FQNEAQ (reference sequence). CDR3 sequence: CASSLARGGGNTIYF. For the CDR3, the DNA is TGTGCCAGCAGCTTAGCCAGGGGAGGTGGAAACACCATATATTTT.

This chain connects TRBV4-3 to TRBJ1-6, with 8 bases fitting TRBD1. Germline CDR1 LGHNA, CDR2 YSLEER. The CDR3 sequence is 15 residues long. With 6 bases clipped from V and 6 bases from J, the junction kept 7 bases outside the gene matches. In DNA, the CDR3 is TGCGCCAGCAGTCGCGACAGGGGAGGTAATTCACCCCTCCACTTT. Its translation: CASSRDRGGNSPLHF.

This chain connects TRBV5-4 to TRBJ2-2; D gene ambiguous. Germline-derived CDR1 and CDR2 are SGHNT and YYREEE (reference sequence). CDR3 length equals 16 residues. The germline V and J ends were trimmed by 6 bases and 1 base, with 16 bases remaining between them. The CDR3: CASTRVGLGNTGELFF. CDR3 in DNA: TGTGCCAGCACCCGGGTCGGGCTAGGGAACACCGGGGAGCTGTTTTTT. Using reference TRBV5-4 and TRBJ2-2 for the parts outside the CDR3, the full variable domain is ETGVTQSPTHLIKTRGQQVTLRCSSQSGHNTVSWYQQALGQGPQFIFQYYREEENGRGNFPPRFSGLQFPNYSSELNVNALELDDSALYLCASTRVGLGNTGELFFGEGSRLTVL.

The chain uses TRBV7-9 and TRBJ1-2; 10 nucleotides agree with TRBD1. J lost 4 bases, V lost 5 bases, and 4 bases had no gene match. Germline CDR1 is SEHNR and CDR2 is FQNEAQ (reference sequence). The CDR3 contains 14 residues. The CDR3 DNA sequence: TGTGCCAGCAGCGCGGGACAGGGGTTCTATGGCTACACCTTC. Translation: CASSAGQGFYGYTF.

Concerning this clone itself: This same CDR3 is encoded by further DNA sequences in the sample. The chain couples TRBV2 to TRBJ1-1; 7 positions match TRBD1. V was pared by 1 base and J by 5 bases, with 4 bases of the junction left unmatched. The CDR3 runs 14 residues. Germline V lookup: CDR1 SNHLY, CDR2 FYNNEI. CDR3 protein: CASSEDRGRTEAFF. CDR3 coding DNA: TGTGCCAGCAGTGAAGACAGGGGAAGAACTGAAGCTTTCTTT.

V is TRBV6-4 and J is TRBJ1-1; unclear D gene. The CDR3 totals 13 residues. In germline, CDR1 is MRHNA, CDR2 SNTAGT. Trimming left V 5 bases short and J 1 base short, with 8 bases between. The CDR3 nucleotides are TGTGCCAGCAGTTCGGACGGGAACACTGAAGCTTTCTTT. Protein sequence: CASSSDGNTEAFF.

This clone showed up just a few times. The chain recombines TRBV5-1 with TRBJ2-7, with 9 bases lining up with TRBD1. The CDR3 loop spans 12 amino acids. Unmatched junction bases numbered 4, after V lost 0 bases and J lost 12 bases. From germline, CDR1 is SGHRS and CDR2 YFSETQ. CDR3 sequence: CASSLGGQGTYF. In nucleotides, the CDR3 is TGCGCCAGCAGCTTGGGGGGACAGGGTACGTACTTC.

In its sample, this clone was seen many times. The chain couples TRBV6-5 to TRBJ2-5; TRBD2 agrees at 7 bases. This CDR3 region has 16 residues. CDR1 and CDR2 (germline): MNHEY, SVGAGI. J was trimmed by 2 bases and V by 0 bases; bases with no gene match: 6. The CDR3 is CASSYSIQRGQETQYF. DNA of the CDR3: TGTGCCAGCAGTTACTCAATCCAGCGGGGTCAAGAGACCCAGTACTTC.

The J gene is TRBJ2-5, the V gene TRBV9, with 13 bases lining up with TRBD2. J lost 2 bases, V lost 2 bases, and 3 bases had no gene match. This CDR3 has 16 residues. Germline V gives CDR1 SGDLS, CDR2 YYNGEE. The CDR3 region is CASSVGTSGAQETQYF. In DNA form, the CDR3 reads TGTGCCAGCAGCGTTGGGACTAGCGGGGCACAAGAGACCCAGTACTTC.

This sequence joins TRBV10-3 and TRBJ2-6, with D unresolved. This CDR3 has 14 residues. The germline V and J ends were trimmed by 10 bases and 1 base, with 11 bases remaining between them. Germline V gives CDR1 ENHRY, CDR2 SYGVKD. The CDR3 sequence is CATRPGSGANVLTF. In DNA, the CDR3 is TGTGCCACCCGGCCCGGGTCTGGGGCCAACGTCCTGACTTTC.

The chain has TRBV6-5 and TRBJ1-5; 11 nucleotides agree with TRBD1. Losses at the gene ends were 5 bases for V and 6 bases for J; bases not matched to a gene: 3. Germline CDR1 and CDR2: MNHEY and SVGAGI. The CDR3 length is 14 residues. The CDR3 here is CASSPGQGAQPQHF. DNA for the CDR3: TGTGCCAGCAGTCCCGGACAGGGGGCTCAGCCCCAGCATTTT.

The CDR3 coding sequence is TGTGCCAGCAGTGCTGATCCGGGACAAAAGTACCAAGAGACCCAGTACTTC. It specifies CASSADPGQKYQETQYF. The chain employs TRBV27 and TRBJ2-5; TRBD1 might be the D (6 bases). Per germline, CDR1 MNHEY and CDR2 SMNVEV (reference sequence). This CDR3 comprises 17 residues. Trimming pared 5 bases from V and 0 bases from J, leaving 19 bases between.

J is TRBJ2-7 and V is TRBV4-3, with 7 bases that match TRBD1. Trimming cost V 4 bases and J 3 bases; bases outside gene matches: 9. The length of the CDR3 is 15 residues. The germline V gene has CDR1 LGHNA and CDR2 YSLEER. This CDR3 reads CASSPSPGQIYEQYF. The CDR3 DNA reads TGCGCCAGCAGCCCCTCACCGGGACAGATCTACGAGCAGTACTTC.

This chain joins TRBV28 and TRBJ1-1; weak D call: TRBD1 (6 bases). CDR1 MDHEN and CDR2 SYDVKM come from the germline V gene. Trimming removed 5 bases from V and 4 bases from J, with 20 bases in between. This CDR3 comprises 16 residues. The CDR3 here is CASSPGHGPQGTEAFF. The DNA of the CDR3 is TGTGCCAGCAGTCCGGGACATGGCCCTCAGGGCACTGAAGCTTTCTTT.

The CDR3, as DNA: TGTGCCAGCAGTTATTCTGGGCAAGAGACCCAGTACTTC. Translated, it gives CASSYSGQETQYF. V is TRBV6-5 and J is TRBJ2-5; D gene ambiguous. Trimming took 3 bases from V and 2 from J, leaving 7 bases between them. There are 13 residues in the CDR3. Per the germline V gene, CDR1 is MNHEY and CDR2 is SVGAGI.

CDR3 nucleotides: TGTGCCAGCAGCAACCTGGGGAATTCACCCCTCCACTTT. Translating it yields CASSNLGNSPLHF. The V call is TRBV9, the J call TRBJ1-6; D call uncertain. Germline CDR1 and CDR2: SGDLS and YYNGEE. V lost 4 bases and J lost 7, with 9 bases in between. The CDR3 loop spans 13 amino acids.

This clone came up once. The V call is TRBV3-1 (or the pseudogene TRBV3-2), the J call TRBJ1-1; D might be TRBD1 (6 bases). Germline V gene sequence: CDR1 LGHDT, CDR2 YNNKEL (reference sequence). The CDR3 has 12 residues. V dropped 4 bases and J dropped 10 bases, with 13 bases sitting between them. Here the CDR3 DNA reads TGTGCCAGCAGCCGGGGGCGCGGGGGAGCTTTCTTT. It codes for CASSRGRGGAFF.

The V and J genes are TRBV6-5 and TRBJ1-2; 9 bases are shared with TRBD1. The germline V gene encodes CDR1 MNHEY and CDR2 SVGAGI. The CDR3 spans 14 residues. J lost 4 bases, V lost 6 bases, and 6 bases had no gene match. CDR3: CASSNPDRGYGYTF. In DNA form, the CDR3 reads TGTGCCAGCAGCAATCCGGACAGGGGCTATGGCTACACCTTC.

The V call is TRBV28, the J call TRBJ1-2, with D tentatively TRBD1 (5 bases). Germline V lookup: CDR1 MDHEN, CDR2 SYDVKM. The CDR3 is made up of 17 amino acids. The V and J ends lost 2 bases and 0 bases respectively, with 16 bases between them. CDR3 residues: CASSLLPTGGANYGYTF. In DNA form, the CDR3 reads TGTGCCAGCAGTTTACTACCCACCGGGGGGGCTAACTATGGCTACACCTTC.

V usage is TRBV7-9 and J usage is TRBJ2-1; 7 bases agree with TRBD1. J gave up 2 bases and V 5 bases, and 6 bases lay outside the gene matches. The CDR3 totals 15 residues. Germline CDR1 is SEHNR and CDR2 is FQNEAQ (reference sequence). This CDR3 is CASSIDRVTYNEQFF. The CDR3 DNA sequence: TGTGCCAGCAGCATAGACAGGGTAACCTACAATGAGCAGTTCTTC.

The rearrangement joins TRBV19 to TRBJ1-5; 9 nucleotides agree with TRBD1. Germline values: CDR1 LNHDA, CDR2 SQIVND (reference sequence). This CDR3 region has 14 residues. V dropped 8 bases and J dropped 7; count of bases not matched to a gene: 9. CDR3 sequence (DNA): TGTGCCAGTGGCCCCACAGGGGGCAGGCAGCCCCAGCATTTT. It codes for CASGPTGGRQPQHF. The full variable domain, rest sourced from reference TRBV19 and TRBJ1-5, is DGGITQSPKYLFRKEGQNVTLSCEQNLNHDAMYWYRQDPGQGLRLIYYSQIVNDFQKGDIAEGYSVSREKKESFPLTVTSAQKNPTAFYLCASGPTGGRQPQHFGDGTRLSIL.

CDR3 in amino acids: CASSQSGTEAFF. For the CDR3, the DNA is TGTGCCAGCAGCCAATCCGGGACTGAAGCTTTCTTT. V is TRBV11-1 and J is TRBJ1-1; D is ambiguous. Trimming stripped 5 bases from V and 5 bases from J, with 9 bases between. This CDR3 contains 12 residues. The germline V gene has CDR1 SGHAT and CDR2 FQDESV (reference sequence). The variable domain in full, completed from reference TRBV11-1 and TRBJ1-1, reads EAEVAQSPRYKITEKSQAVAFWCDPISGHATLYWYRQILGQGPELLVQFQDESVVDDSQLPKDRFSAERLKGVDSTLKIQPAELGDSAMYLCASSQSGTEAFFGQGTRLTVV.

J is TRBJ1-5 and V is TRBV28; the D is unclear. Germline V gives CDR1 MDHEN, CDR2 SYDVKM. Trimming removed 0 bases from V and 15 bases from J, with 12 bases in between. The CDR3 consists of 12 residues. CDR3 in DNA: TGTGCCAGCAGTTTATGGACGGACTGGATGCATTTT. Protein: CASSLWTDWMHF.

The J gene is TRBJ1-2, the V gene TRBV24-1, with TRBD1 as a possible D gene (5 bases). CDR3 length: 14 residues. CDR1 KGHDR and CDR2 SFDVKD come from the germline V gene. V lost 1 base and J lost 7, with 12 bases in between. The CDR3 DNA follows: TGTGCCACCAGTGATTTTGAGCAGGGACGTGGCTACACCTTC. Translated: CATSDFEQGRGYTF.

This clone was recorded only once. The chain joins TRBV7-9 to TRBJ1-2; D remains ambiguous. This CDR3 comprises 11 residues. The germline V gene encodes CDR1 SEHNR and CDR2 FQNEAQ (reference sequence). CDR3 sequence: CGSALGYGYTF. The CDR3 nucleotides read TGTGGCTCGGCTCTCGGCTATGGCTACACCTTC.

The chain has TRBV16 and TRBJ2-7, with D unresolved. CDR1 and CDR2 (germline): KGHSY, FQNENV. The length of the CDR3 is 15 residues. With 4 bases removed from V and 1 base from J, the gap between germline ends came to 14 bases. DNA for the CDR3: TGTGCCAGCAGCCCGCTGCAGGCGCGATCCTACGAGCAGTACTTC. Translating it yields CASSPLQARSYEQYF.

The chain carries TRBV13 and TRBJ2-6; no firm D call. Trimming shortened V by 3 bases and J by 0 bases, and 6 bases separated the two germline ends. CDR1 PRHDT and CDR2 FYEKMQ come from the germline V gene (reference sequence). The CDR3 is made up of 15 amino acids. This chain's CDR3 is CASSLAASGANVLTF. The DNA of the CDR3 is TGTGCCAGCAGCTTGGCCGCCTCTGGGGCCAACGTCCTGACTTTC.

The chain combines TRBV4-2 with TRBJ1-4; D gene unclear. Germline CDR1 LGHNA, CDR2 YNFKEQ. The V gene lost 0 bases and the J gene lost 8 bases, with 4 bases spanning the gap. CDR3 length: 12 residues. The CDR3 coding sequence is TGTGCCAGCAGCCAAGAACGGGAAAAACTGTTTTTT. Encoded protein: CASSQEREKLFF.

The rearrangement links TRBV5-6 to TRBJ1-2; perhaps TRBD1 as D (6 bases). CDR1 and CDR2 from the germline V gene are SGHDT and YYEEEE. The ends were cut back, 4 bases at V and 8 bases at J, with 18 bases in the middle. The length of the CDR3 is 14 residues. In DNA, the CDR3 is TGTGCCAGCAGCCCGAGGACAGACCCTAGCGGCTACACCTTC. Protein sequence: CASSPRTDPSGYTF. Using reference TRBV5-6 and TRBJ1-2 for the parts outside the CDR3, the full variable domain is DAGVTQSPTHLIKTRGQQVTLRCSPKSGHDTVSWYQQALGQGPQFIFQYYEEEERQRGNFPDRFSGHQFPNYSSELNVNALLLGDSALYLCASSPRTDPSGYTFGSGTRLTVV.

Only a few counts were recorded for this clone. The chain recombines TRBV5-3 with TRBJ1-2, with a weak D call TRBD1 (5 bases). TRBV5-3 is flagged as an ORF with uncertain function. Trimming pared 8 bases from V and 4 bases from J, leaving 30 bases between. This CDR3 region has 18 residues. CDR3 residues: CASPPPQPGSGDGYGYTF. CDR3 DNA: TGTGCCAGCCCCCCGCCCCAGCCTGGCTCGGGGGACGGCTATGGCTACACCTTC.